These T cell receptor beta chains were read from a single sample in a study of regulatory T cells in long-lasting Graves disease. Via MiXCR, TCRdb re-called the multiplex PCR reads, giving one row per CDR3 protein. The data show about 530,000 distinct CDR3 sequences, around 16% seen once. These same data were also listed under a study on T cells in Graves' hyperthyroidism and ophthalmopathy.

Material: peripheral blood mononuclear cells (PBMCs), obtained at new diagnosis, from a patient treated with antithyroid drugs. The source is a woman in her forties or fifties with Graves disease. Each CDR3 is given with its conserved first and last residue. A D gene is named only where the DNA matches it firmly. Size is omitted from some rows. Given values are once, few, many or a class for expanded clones.

V gene	D gene	J gene	clone size	CDR3 DNA	CDR3 protein
TRBV5-1	.	TRBJ2-4	few	TGCGCCAGCAGCGCATCGCAGGGCGGCGAGGGAACCAAAAACATTCAGTACTTC	CASSASQGGEGTKNIQYF
TRBV12-5	TRBD2	TRBJ2-1	few	TGTGCTAGTGGTTTGGTATACCCTCTTAGCGGGGGGCTAAACAATGAGCAGTTCTTC	CASGLVYPLSGGLNNEQFF
TRBV5-5	.	TRBJ1-2	many	TGTGCCAGCAGCTTCGGACGTAGTGGCTACACCTTC	CASSFGRSGYTF
TRBV3-1	TRBD1	TRBJ1-6	.	TGTGCCAGCAGCCAAGGGTCCGGGGGACAGGGGTTTGTAAATTCACCCCTCCACTTT	CASSQGSGGQGFVNSPLHF
TRBV12-3/TRBV12-4	.	TRBJ1-1	many	TGTGCCAGCAGCCTAGGGGGACCTGAAGCTTTCTTT	CASSLGGPEAFF
TRBV12-3/TRBV12-4	TRBD1	TRBJ1-2	many	TGTGCCAGCGGAACAGGGGGCATGGGCTACACCTTC	CASGTGGMGYTF
TRBV5-4	.	TRBJ1-3	.	TGTGCCAGCAGCTTGGACCAGGATCCTGGAAACACCATATATTTT	CASSLDQDPGNTIYF
TRBV12-3/TRBV12-4	.	TRBJ2-7	many	TGTGCCAGCAGTCCGACCAGGCAGGTTAGTTATGCCTACGAGCAGTACTTC	CASSPTRQVSYAYEQYF
TRBV7-8	.	TRBJ1-6	few	TGTGCCAGCTCGACCCCCTCTTTGAAGCTCCACTTT	CASSTPSLKLHF
TRBV20-1	.	TRBJ2-3	many	TGCAGTGCTAGAGTACCAGGACTGAGACAAGATACGCAGTATTTT	CSARVPGLRQDTQYF
TRBV9	TRBD2	TRBJ2-3	.	TGTGCCAGCAGCGTAGCGGGGGGGCACACAGATACGCAGTATTTT	CASSVAGGHTDTQYF
TRBV13	.	TRBJ1-1	.	TGTGCCAGTCACGAGGGGGGGATCATGAACACTGAAGCTTTCTTT	CASHEGGIMNTEAFF
TRBV10-3	.	TRBJ1-1	many	TGTGCCATCAGTGAGTCGGGGAGGTCTCAGAGGGAAGCTTTCTTT	CAISESGRSQREAFF
TRBV7-2	.	TRBJ1-1	many	TGTGCCAGCAGTTACACCGGTGGGGCCCTAGGGGCTTTCTTT	CASSYTGGALGAFF
TRBV3-1	.	TRBJ1-2	many	TGTGCCAGCAGCCAAACTAGGAATGGCTACACCTTC	CASSQTRNGYTF
TRBV25-1	.	TRBJ1-2	.	TGTGCCAGCAGTGCCCCGACAGTTTGGCATGGCTACACCTTC	CASSAPTVWHGYTF
TRBV10-3	TRBD1	TRBJ2-7	few	TGTGCCATCAGTGGGACAGGGGTTTCTTACGAGCAGTACTTC	CAISGTGVSYEQYF
TRBV2	TRBD2	TRBJ2-7	.	TGTGCCAGCACCGGACTAGCGGGAGTCTACGAGCAGTACTTC	CASTGLAGVYEQYF
TRBV27	TRBD1	TRBJ1-2	.	TGTGCCAGCAGTTTAAGGGGGCAGCATGGCTACACCTTC	CASSLRGQHGYTF
TRBV2	TRBD1	TRBJ1-1	many	TGTGCCAGCAGTGTTGAGACAGGGGGCACTGAAGCTTTCTTT	CASSVETGGTEAFF
TRBV30	TRBD2	TRBJ2-2	many	TGTGCCTGGAGTGGAATTAGCGGGCCGAACACCGGGGAGCTGTTTTTT	CAWSGISGPNTGELFF
TRBV2	.	TRBJ2-4	.	TGTGCCAGCAGTGAAAGGGTCGGATTTAATCTAGCCAAAAACATTCAGTACTTC	CASSERVGFNLAKNIQYF
TRBV2	.	TRBJ2-3	many	TGTGCCAGCAGTGAACGAGATACGCAGTATTTT	CASSERDTQYF
TRBV12-3/TRBV12-4	TRBD2	TRBJ2-2	many	TGTGCCAGCAGTCCGGGACTAGTTGACACCGGGGAGCTGTTTTTT	CASSPGLVDTGELFF
TRBV6-2/TRBV6-3	.	TRBJ2-7	few	TGTGCCAGCAGTTACTCGCCAGGCCCCTACGAGCAGTACTTC	CASSYSPGPYEQYF
TRBV5-5	.	TRBJ2-1	.	TGTGCCAGCAGCTCGCTAGCAGCCTACAATGAGCAGTTCTTC	CASSSLAAYNEQFF
TRBV6-1	.	TRBJ2-1	many	TGTGCCAGCAGTAGAGAGGGATTGGGCTCCTACAATGAGCAGTTCTTC	CASSREGLGSYNEQFF
TRBV20-1	.	TRBJ2-2	.	TGCAGTGCTTTGGACCCGGCAGGGAACACCGGGGAGCTGTTTTTT	CSALDPAGNTGELFF
TRBV7-3	TRBD2	TRBJ2-1	once	TGTGCCAGCAGCTTACCCCTGACTAGCGGGGGACTCTACAATGAGCAGTTCTTC	CASSLPLTSGGLYNEQFF
TRBV6-4	TRBD1	TRBJ1-1	.	TGTGCCTGCAAGCGGACAGGGGGGGGGGACACTGAAGCTTTCTTT	CACKRTGGGDTEAFF
TRBV12-3/TRBV12-4	TRBD1	TRBJ2-5	many	TGTGCCAGCAGTTTAGCAGTTGGACAGGGGACCCAGTACTTC	CASSLAVGQGTQYF
TRBV12-3/TRBV12-4	.	TRBJ2-1	many	TGTGCCAGCTCCCTGGGGGGGCGGGGGACTAACAATGAGCAGTTCTTC	CASSLGGRGTNNEQFF
TRBV12-3/TRBV12-4	.	TRBJ1-1	many	TGTGCCAGCAGTCTTCCTGGGACGTCCAACACTGAAGCTTTCTTT	CASSLPGTSNTEAFF
TRBV18	.	TRBJ2-7	many	TGTGCCAGCTCACCAGCCCAAACTGCGGAGCAGTACTTC	CASSPAQTAEQYF
TRBV20-1	.	TRBJ1-2	many	TGCAGTGCTAGTGGGTGGTGGGGTAACTATGGCTACACCTTC	CSASGWWGNYGYTF
TRBV12-3/TRBV12-4	.	TRBJ2-5	many	TGTGCCAGCAGTTTACTCTTAGGGAGCTTTGAGACCCAGTACTTC	CASSLLLGSFETQYF
TRBV3-1	.	TRBJ1-2	many	TGTGCCAGCAGCCCCGCCGACAGACCCAACTATGGCTACACCTTC	CASSPADRPNYGYTF
TRBV30	.	TRBJ2-7	many	TGTGCCTGGGCTAACACTAACGAGCAGTACTTC	CAWANTNEQYF
TRBV5-4	TRBD1	TRBJ1-1	.	TGTGCCAGCAGCCAGGGGGGGGGCGGCAACACTGAAGCTTTCTTT	CASSQGGGGNTEAFF
TRBV19	.	TRBJ1-1	few	TGTGCCAGTAGTCCCAGGACCAAAATCCCCACTGAAGCTTTCTTT	CASSPRTKIPTEAFF
TRBV4-2	.	TRBJ2-3	.	TGTGCCAGCAGCGCTCCTAGCGAGGGCACAGATACGCAGTATTTT	CASSAPSEGTDTQYF
TRBV2	.	TRBJ1-4	many	TGTGCCAGCAGTCTTACGGGGGGCGGAACTAATGAAAAACTGTTTTTT	CASSLTGGGTNEKLFF
TRBV27	.	TRBJ1-1	many	TGTGCCAGCAGTTCTCAGGGAGGTAACGGGGGGTTGAGCACTGAAGCTTTCTTT	CASSSQGGNGGLSTEAFF
TRBV4-1	.	TRBJ1-5	many	TGCGCCAGCAGCCAAAGTATGGATCAGCCCCAGCATTTT	CASSQSMDQPQHF
TRBV18	TRBD1	TRBJ1-2	many	TGTGCCAGCTCACCACCGGACGGGGCAGGGGGCCTCTATGGCTACACCTTC	CASSPPDGAGGLYGYTF
TRBV3-1	.	TRBJ2-1	few	TGTGCCAGCAGCGTAGTCTTCGGTGAGCAGTTCTTC	CASSVVFGEQFF
TRBV7-9	.	TRBJ1-3	few	TGCGCCAGCAGCTTGGGCGAAAACAACTCTGGAAACACCATATATTTT	CASSLGENNSGNTIYF
TRBV11-2	.	TRBJ2-7	many	TGTGCCAGCAGCCGGAACAGGGAGGGAGCCTACGAGCAGTACTTC	CASSRNREGAYEQYF
TRBV5-6	.	TRBJ1-1	.	TGTGCCAGCAGCCCCCAGGTAACCCCAGCCAACACTGAAGCTTTCTTT	CASSPQVTPANTEAFF